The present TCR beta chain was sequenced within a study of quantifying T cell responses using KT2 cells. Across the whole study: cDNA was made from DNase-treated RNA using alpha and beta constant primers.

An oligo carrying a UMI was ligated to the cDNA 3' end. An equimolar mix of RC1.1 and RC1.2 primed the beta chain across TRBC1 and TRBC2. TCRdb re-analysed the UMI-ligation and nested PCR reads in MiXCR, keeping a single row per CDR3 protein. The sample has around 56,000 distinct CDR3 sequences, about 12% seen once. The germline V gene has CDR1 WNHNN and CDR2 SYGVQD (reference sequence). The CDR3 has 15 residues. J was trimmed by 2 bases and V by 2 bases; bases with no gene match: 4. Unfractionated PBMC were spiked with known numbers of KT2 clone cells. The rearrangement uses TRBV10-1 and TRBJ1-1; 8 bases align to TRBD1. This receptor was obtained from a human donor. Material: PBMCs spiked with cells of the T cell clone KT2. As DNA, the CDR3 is TGCGCCAGCAGTGAGACCGGGACAGGAAACACTGAAGCTTTCTTT. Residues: CASSETGTGNTEAFF.